This T cell receptor beta chain comes out of a study of blood T cell repertoires in COVID-19. Study in general: Acute-phase and convalescent COVID-19 samples originated in the United States, Italy and Spain. PBMCs, B-cell-depleted T cells, or T cells provided the cDNA or gDNA that made up the material.

Source study methods: From reference gene primer amplification, estimates of nucleated cell counts were derived. Sequencing was performed with immunoSEQ multiplex PCR; in TCRdb, only in-frame clones are kept and a portion is missing. V and J calls and clone size are copied from that table; D and trimming were computed from the DNA. The sample gives tens of thousands of clones, 80% to 90% of which show up once; around 28% is in the top ten. Trimming took off 4 bases at V and 0 bases at J, with 8 bases between the two ends. There are 14 residues in the CDR3. Patients from Seattle were sampled longitudinally, starting during active infection.

This receptor was taken from a woman over 75 with COVID-19, enrolled during active disease. The chain joins TRBV5-7 to TRBJ1-5; D ambiguous. TRBV5-7 is reported as an ORF; its role is uncertain. The specimen sequenced was peripheral blood. CDR3 amino acids: CASSTDSSNQPQHF. CDR3 sequence (DNA): TGTGCCAGCAGCACGGACTCTAGCAATCAGCCCCAGCATTTT.